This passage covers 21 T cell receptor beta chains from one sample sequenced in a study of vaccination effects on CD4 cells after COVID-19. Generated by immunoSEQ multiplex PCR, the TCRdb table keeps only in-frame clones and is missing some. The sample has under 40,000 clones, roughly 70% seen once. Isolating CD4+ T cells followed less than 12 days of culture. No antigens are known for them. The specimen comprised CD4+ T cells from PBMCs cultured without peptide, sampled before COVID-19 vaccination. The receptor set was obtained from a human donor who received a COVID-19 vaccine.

The CDR3 DNA sequence: TGTGCCAGCAGCCCCGAGGGGCCCCGAGAGACCCAGTACTTC. Its protein product is CASSPEGPRETQYF. The genes are TRBV5-4 and TRBJ2-5; D could derive from TRBD1 or TRBD2 (5 bases each). CDR3 length: 14 amino acids. CDR1 and CDR2 from the germline V gene are SGHNT and YYREEE (reference sequence). Trimming cost V 4 bases and J 4 bases, with 14 bases left between them.

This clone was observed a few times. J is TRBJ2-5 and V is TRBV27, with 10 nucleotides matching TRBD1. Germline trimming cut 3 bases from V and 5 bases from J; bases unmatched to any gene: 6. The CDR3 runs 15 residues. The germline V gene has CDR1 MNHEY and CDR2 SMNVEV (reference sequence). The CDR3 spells CASSFGTGVRETQYF. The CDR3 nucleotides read TGTGCCAGCAGTTTCGGGACAGGGGTTAGGGAGACCCAGTACTTC.

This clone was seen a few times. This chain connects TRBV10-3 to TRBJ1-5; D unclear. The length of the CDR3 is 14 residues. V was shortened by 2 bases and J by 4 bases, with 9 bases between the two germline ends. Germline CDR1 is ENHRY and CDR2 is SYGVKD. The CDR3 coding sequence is TGTGCCATCAGTGAGGGGCAGCGTAATCAGCCCCAGCATTTT. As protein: CAISEGQRNQPQHF.

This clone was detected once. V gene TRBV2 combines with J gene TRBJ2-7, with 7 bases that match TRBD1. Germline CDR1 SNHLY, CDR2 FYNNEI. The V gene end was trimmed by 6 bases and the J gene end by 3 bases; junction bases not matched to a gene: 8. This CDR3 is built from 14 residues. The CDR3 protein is CASRQTGLSYEQYF. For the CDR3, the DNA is TGTGCCAGCAGGCAGACAGGGTTAAGCTACGAGCAGTACTTC.

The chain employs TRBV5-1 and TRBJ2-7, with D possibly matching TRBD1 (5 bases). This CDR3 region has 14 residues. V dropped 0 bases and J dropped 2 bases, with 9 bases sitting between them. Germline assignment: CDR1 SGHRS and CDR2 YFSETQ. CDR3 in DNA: TGCGCCAGCAGCTTGGATCAGGGAACCTACGAGCAGTACTTC. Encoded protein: CASSLDQGTYEQYF.

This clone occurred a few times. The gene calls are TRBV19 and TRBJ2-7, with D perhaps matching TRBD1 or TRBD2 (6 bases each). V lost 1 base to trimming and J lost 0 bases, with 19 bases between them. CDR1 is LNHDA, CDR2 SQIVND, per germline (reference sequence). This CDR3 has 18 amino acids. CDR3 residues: CASSIGPSWGASSYEQYF. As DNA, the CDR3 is TGTGCCAGTAGTATAGGACCTTCGTGGGGGGCTAGCTCCTACGAGCAGTACTTC.

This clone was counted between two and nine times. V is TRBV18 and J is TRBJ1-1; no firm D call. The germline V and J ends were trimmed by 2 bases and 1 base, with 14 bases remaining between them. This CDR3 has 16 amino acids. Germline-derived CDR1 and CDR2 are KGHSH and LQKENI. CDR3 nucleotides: TGTGCCAGCTCACCATACATCCGGGGATCGAACACTGAAGCTTTCTTT. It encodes CASSPYIRGSNTEAFF.

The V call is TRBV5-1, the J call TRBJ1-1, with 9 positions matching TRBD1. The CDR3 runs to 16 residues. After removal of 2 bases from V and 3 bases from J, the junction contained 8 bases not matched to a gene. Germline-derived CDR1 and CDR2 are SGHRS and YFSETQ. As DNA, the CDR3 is TGCGCCAGCAGCTTCAACAGGGGGCAGCAGGACACTGAAGCTTTCTTT. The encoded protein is CASSFNRGQQDTEAFF.

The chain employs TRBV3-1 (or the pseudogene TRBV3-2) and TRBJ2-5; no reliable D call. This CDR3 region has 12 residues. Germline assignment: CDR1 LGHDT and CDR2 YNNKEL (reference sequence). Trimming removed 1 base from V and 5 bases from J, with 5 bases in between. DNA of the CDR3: TGTGCCAGCAGCCAAGGAGCGGAGACCCAGTACTTC. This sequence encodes CASSQGAETQYF.

The CDR3 DNA reads TGCGCCAGCAGCCAACCTGACAGACCCTCCTACGAGCAGTACTTC. Amino acids: CASSQPDRPSYEQYF. The chain links TRBV4-1 to TRBJ2-7; maybe TRBD1 (5 bases). The CDR3 sequence is 15 residues long. CDR1 is MGHRA and CDR2 is YSYEKL in the germline V gene. V was trimmed by 2 bases and J by 0 bases, leaving 11 bases between them.

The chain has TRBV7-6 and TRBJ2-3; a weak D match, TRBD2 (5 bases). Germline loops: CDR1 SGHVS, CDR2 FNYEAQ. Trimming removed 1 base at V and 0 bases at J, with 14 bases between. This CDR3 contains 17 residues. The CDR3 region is CASSLGELLFSTDTQYF. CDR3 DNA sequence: TGTGCCAGCAGCTTAGGGGAGCTACTCTTTAGCACAGATACGCAGTATTTT.

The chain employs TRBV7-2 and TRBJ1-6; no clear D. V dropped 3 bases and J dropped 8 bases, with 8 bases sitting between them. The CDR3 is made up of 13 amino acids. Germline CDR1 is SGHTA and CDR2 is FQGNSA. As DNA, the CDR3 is TGTGCCAGCAGCTTGTACACTGATTCACCCCTCCACTTT. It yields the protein CASSLYTDSPLHF. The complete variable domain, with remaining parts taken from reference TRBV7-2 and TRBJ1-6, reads GAGVSQSPSNKVTEKGKDVELRCDPISGHTALYWYRQSLGQGLEFLIYFQGNSAPDKSGLPSDRFSAERTGGSVSTLTIQRTQQEDSAVYLCASSLYTDSPLHFGNGTRLTVT.

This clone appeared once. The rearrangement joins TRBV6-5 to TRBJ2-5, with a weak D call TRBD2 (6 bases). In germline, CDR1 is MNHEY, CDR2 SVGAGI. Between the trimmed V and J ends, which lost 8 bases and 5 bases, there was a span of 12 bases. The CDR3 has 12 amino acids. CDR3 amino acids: CASVAGLETQYF. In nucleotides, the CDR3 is TGTGCCAGCGTGGCGGGACTTGAGACCCAGTACTTC.

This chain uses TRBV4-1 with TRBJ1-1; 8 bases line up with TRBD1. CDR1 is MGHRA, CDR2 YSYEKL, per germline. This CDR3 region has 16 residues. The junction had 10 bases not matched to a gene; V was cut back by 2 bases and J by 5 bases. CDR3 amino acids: CASSQQKQGGKTEAFF. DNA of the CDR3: TGCGCCAGCAGCCAACAAAAACAGGGGGGAAAAACTGAAGCTTTCTTT.

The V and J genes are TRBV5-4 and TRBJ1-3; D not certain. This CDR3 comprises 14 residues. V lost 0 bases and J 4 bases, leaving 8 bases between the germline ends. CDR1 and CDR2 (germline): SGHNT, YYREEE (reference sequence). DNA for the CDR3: TGTGCCAGCAGCTTGGCCACGGTCGGAAACACCATATATTTT. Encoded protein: CASSLATVGNTIYF. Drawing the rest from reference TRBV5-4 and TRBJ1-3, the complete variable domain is ETGVTQSPTHLIKTRGQQVTLRCSSQSGHNTVSWYQQALGQGPQFIFQYYREEENGRGNFPPRFSGLQFPNYSSELNVNALELDDSALYLCASSLATVGNTIYFGEGSWLTVV.

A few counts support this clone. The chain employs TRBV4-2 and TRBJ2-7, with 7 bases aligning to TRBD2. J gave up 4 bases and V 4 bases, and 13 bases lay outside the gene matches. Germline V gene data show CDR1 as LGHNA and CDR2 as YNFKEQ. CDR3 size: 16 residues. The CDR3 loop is CASSRRNQRDSYEQYF. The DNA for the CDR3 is TGTGCCAGCAGCCGCAGGAATCAGCGGGATTCGTACGAGCAGTACTTC.

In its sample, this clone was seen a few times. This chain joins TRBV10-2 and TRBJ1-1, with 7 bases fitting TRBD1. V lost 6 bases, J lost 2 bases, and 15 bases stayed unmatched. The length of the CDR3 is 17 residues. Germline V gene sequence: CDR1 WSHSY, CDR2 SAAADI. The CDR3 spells CASRFDQGVARNTEAFF. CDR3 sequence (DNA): TGCGCCAGCAGGTTCGACCAGGGGGTGGCTCGTAACACTGAAGCTTTCTTT.

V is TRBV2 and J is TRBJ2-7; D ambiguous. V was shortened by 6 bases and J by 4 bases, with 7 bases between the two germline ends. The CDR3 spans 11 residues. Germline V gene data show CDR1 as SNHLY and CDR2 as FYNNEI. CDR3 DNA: TGTGCCAGCAGGCCAGAGTACGAGCAGTACTTC. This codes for CASRPEYEQYF.

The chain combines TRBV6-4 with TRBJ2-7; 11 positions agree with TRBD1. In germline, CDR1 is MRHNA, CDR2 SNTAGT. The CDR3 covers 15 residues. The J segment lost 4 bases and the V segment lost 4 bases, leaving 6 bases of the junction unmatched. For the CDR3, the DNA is TGTGCCAGCAGTGCCGGGACAGGGGGAGAGTACGAGCAGTACTTC. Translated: CASSAGTGGEYEQYF.

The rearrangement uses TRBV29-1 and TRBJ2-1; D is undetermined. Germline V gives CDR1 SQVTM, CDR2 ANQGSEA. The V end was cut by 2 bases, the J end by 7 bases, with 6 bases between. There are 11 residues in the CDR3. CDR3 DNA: TGCAGCGTTGAATTCACGAATGAGCAGTTCTTC. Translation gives CSVEFTNEQFF.

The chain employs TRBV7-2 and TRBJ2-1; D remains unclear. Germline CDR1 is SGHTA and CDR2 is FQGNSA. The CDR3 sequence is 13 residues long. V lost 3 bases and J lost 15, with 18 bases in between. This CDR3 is CASSFDRQGTVFF. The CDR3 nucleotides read TGTGCCAGCAGCTTCGATCGGCAAGGAACTGTGTTCTTC.